This paragraph covers one TCR beta chain sequence. What it recognizes is unknown. With 60 Vbeta and 13 Jbeta primers, the PCR was carried out. Some clones are missing from TCRdb's copy, which holds only in-frame ones; the method was immunoSEQ multiplex PCR. The table records 150,000 or so clones, about 85% of them present only once. The CDR3 consists of 15 residues. V gave up 2 bases and J gave up 1 base, with 11 bases separating them. CDR1 MDHEN and CDR2 SYDVKM come from the germline V gene. The data stem from a study of cytomegalovirus exposure and HLA in healthy donors. Study outcomes and limitations: Earlier findings revealed that most TCR beta V segments proved productive either about 90% or about 30% of the time. The listing of about 150 TCR beta chains classed them as cytomegalovirus-associated.

Those who donated were healthy bone marrow donors. The receptor comes from a man aged 30 to 45 in good health and CMV-seropositive. This rearrangement joins TRBV28 to TRBJ2-5; D is uncertain. The sequencing input was PBMCs. CDR3 residues: CASSLVEVAQETQYF. CDR3 bases: TGTGCCAGCAGTTTAGTAGAGGTCGCCCAAGAGACCCAGTACTTC.